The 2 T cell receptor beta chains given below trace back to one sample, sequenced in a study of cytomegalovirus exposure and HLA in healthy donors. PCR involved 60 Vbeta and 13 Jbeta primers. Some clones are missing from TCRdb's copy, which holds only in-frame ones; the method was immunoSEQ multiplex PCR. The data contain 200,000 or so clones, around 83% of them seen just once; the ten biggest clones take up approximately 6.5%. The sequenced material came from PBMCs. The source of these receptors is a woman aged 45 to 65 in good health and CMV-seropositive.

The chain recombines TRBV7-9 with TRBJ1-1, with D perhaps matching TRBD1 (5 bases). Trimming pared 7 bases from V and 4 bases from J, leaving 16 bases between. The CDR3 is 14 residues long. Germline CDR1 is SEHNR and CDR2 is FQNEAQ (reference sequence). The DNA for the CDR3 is TGTGCCAGCACCAATCGCGGGACTCCCACTGAAGCTTTCTTT. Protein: CASTNRGTPTEAFF.

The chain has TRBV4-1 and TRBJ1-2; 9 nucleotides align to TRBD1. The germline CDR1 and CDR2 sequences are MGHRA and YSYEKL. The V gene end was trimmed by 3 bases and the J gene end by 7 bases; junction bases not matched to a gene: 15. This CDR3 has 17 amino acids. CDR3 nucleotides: TGCGCCAGCAGCCATCCCGAGGGACAGGGATTTTTTGGTGGCTACACCTTC. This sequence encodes CASSHPEGQGFFGGYTF.